Described below is a single TCR beta chain sequence and its context. Its matching antigen is unknown. The sample belongs to a study of cytomegalovirus exposure and HLA in healthy donors. Study conclusions and caveats: TCR beta chain V- and J-gene trimming was linked, in a later analysis, to a missense variant in DCLRE1C.

Vbeta (60) and Jbeta (13) primers were used in the PCR. Produced via immunoSEQ multiplex PCR; TCRdb's table is partial and in-frame only. The sample lists 150,000 to 160,000 clones, roughly 80% seen once, with about 6.1% in the top ten. This receptor was identified in a woman aged 45-65 years in good health and CMV-seropositive. Material: PBMCs.

The CDR3 bases are TGCGCCAGCAGCGGGGGGGCCGGTGGCCATGAGCAGTTCTTC. The encoded protein is CASSGGAGGHEQFF. The chain combines TRBV5-1 with TRBJ2-1; TRBD2 might be the D (7 bases). V shed 4 bases and J shed 8 bases, with 16 bases lying between them. This CDR3 contains 14 residues. Germline CDR1 SGHRS, CDR2 YFSETQ.